This T cell receptor beta chain was sequenced for a study of blood T cell repertoires in COVID-19. For the study at large: Samples representing acute and convalescent COVID-19 were sourced from the United States, Italy and Spain.

This clone is medium-sized by share. Per the original data handling: The authors estimated nucleated cell counts from reference gene primer amplification. The protocol was immunoSEQ multiplex PCR, while the TCRdb copy is restricted to in-frame clones and leaves out a portion. Clone size and the V and J calls come from that table; the DNA yielded D and trimming. The sample has 200,000 to 300,000 clones, roughly 90% seen once; the top ten hold around 2.6%. The study recruited people aged about 18 to 95 years across approximately 24 US areas. Clinical history as reported by participants underpinned cohort assignment. Germline V gives CDR1 MNHEY, CDR2 SMNVEV (reference sequence). The CDR3 has 13 amino acids. V dropped 3 bases and J dropped 8; count of bases not matched to a gene: 2.

Source material: PBMCs or T cells enriched from blood (not recorded which). The TCR originated in a woman in her 30s with acute COVID-19. The chain joins TRBV27 to TRBJ2-1; TRBD1 matches at 9 bases. The CDR3 region has the DNA TGTGCCAGCAGTTTCAACAGGGGGCATGAGCAGTTCTTC. Residues: CASSFNRGHEQFF.